What follows is one T cell receptor (beta chain) and its context. Profiled with immunoSEQ multiplex PCR; TCRdb holds only in-frame clones, not every one. The table lists 150,000 to 200,000 clones, roughly 87% of them singletons, with about 11% in the top ten. Trimming at V came to 2 bases and at J to 7 bases, leaving 6 bases not matched to a gene. There are 15 residues in the CDR3. The germline gives CDR1 MNHEY, CDR2 SVGEGT. Adults between about 18 and 95 years of age took part from fewer than 30 US areas. The recovered donors of Cohort 3 showed two negative PCRs, clearance, or symptom resolution. The sample belongs to a study of blood T cell repertoires in COVID-19. Overall study context: The analysed material was cDNA or gDNA that came from T cells, B-cell-depleted T cells, or PBMCs.

The receptor was derived from a man aged 50 or older who had recovered from COVID-19. Sequenced material: PBMCs or T cells enriched from blood (not recorded which). This sequence joins TRBV6-2 or TRBV6-3 and TRBJ2-3, with 10 bases lining up with TRBD2. The CDR3 protein is CASSYGASGSYTQYF. In DNA, the CDR3 is TGTGCCAGCAGTTACGGGGCTAGCGGGAGTTATACGCAGTATTTT.